The 18 T cell receptor beta chains in this list originate from one sample, sequenced in a study of blood T cell repertoires in COVID-19. TCRdb's table, derived via immunoSEQ multiplex PCR, lists solely in-frame clones and lacks some. The sample holds about 150,000 clones, roughly three quarters seen once. Sequenced input: peripheral blood. The receptors derive from a woman aged 65 to 85 with COVID-19, enrolled during active disease.

The chain uses TRBV29-1 and TRBJ1-2; D uncertain. In germline, CDR1 is SQVTM, CDR2 ANQGSEA. This CDR3 has 11 amino acids. The CDR3 protein is CGSRGSDGYTF. CDR3 bases: TGCGGCAGTCGGGGTTCGGATGGCTACACCTTC. Based on the CDR3 plus reference TRBV29-1 and TRBJ1-2, the full variable domain is SAVISQKPSRDICQRGTSLTIQCQVDSQVTMMFWYRQQPGQSLTLIATANQGSEATYESGFVIDKFPISRPNLTFSTLTVSNMSPEDSSIYLCGSRGSDGYTFGSGTRLTVV.

This chain joins TRBV9 and TRBJ2-5, with 7 bases identical to TRBD1. The V gene end was trimmed by 4 bases and the J gene end by 5 bases; junction bases not matched to a gene: 17. CDR1 SGDLS and CDR2 YYNGEE come from the germline V gene. The CDR3 loop spans 17 amino acids. The CDR3 DNA reads TGTGCCAGCAGCTCCCGCCGGACAGGTCGGGTGAAGGAGACCCAGTACTTC. Protein sequence: CASSSRRTGRVKETQYF.

The rearrangement links TRBV30 to TRBJ2-7; possible D gene TRBD1, 6 bases. V was trimmed by 2 bases and J by 3 bases, leaving 17 bases between them. Looked up from germline, CDR1 is GTSNPN and CDR2 is SVGIG (reference sequence). The CDR3 runs to 15 residues. The CDR3 DNA sequence: TGTGCCTGGAGTACCGACCAGGGGCCCAACTACGAGCAGTACTTC. Translating it yields CAWSTDQGPNYEQYF.

The chain employs TRBV7-9 and TRBJ2-3, with TRBD2 as a possible D gene (6 bases). The CDR3 consists of 16 residues. CDR1 SEHNR and CDR2 FQNEAQ come from the germline V gene (reference sequence). Trimming left V 0 bases short and J 0 bases short, with 10 bases between. The CDR3 here is CASSLAGDWSTDTQYF. Here the CDR3 DNA reads TGTGCCAGCAGCTTAGCAGGGGACTGGAGCACAGATACGCAGTATTTT.

The V and J genes are TRBV6-1 and TRBJ1-2; 7 nucleotides match TRBD1. Losses at the gene ends were 1 base for V and 4 bases for J; bases not matched to a gene: 3. The germline V gene encodes CDR1 MNHNS and CDR2 SASEGT. The length of the CDR3 is 14 residues. In DNA form, the CDR3 reads TGTGCCAGCAGTGAAGGGACAGGCCCCTATGGCTACACCTTC. Translation gives CASSEGTGPYGYTF.

The genes are TRBV24-1 and TRBJ2-3, with TRBD1 matching over 12 bases. V shed 4 bases and J 6 bases; nucleotides not matched to a gene: 7. CDR1 is KGHDR and CDR2 is SFDVKD in the germline V gene. The CDR3 is made up of 16 amino acids. CDR3 sequence (DNA): TGTGCCACCAGTGAAACGGGACAGGGGGCGCGGGATACGCAGTATTTT. Translation gives CATSETGQGARDTQYF.

This clone was recorded once. The gene calls are TRBV27 and TRBJ2-3; D unclear. The germline CDR1 and CDR2 sequences are MNHEY and SMNVEV (reference sequence). The CDR3 spans 13 residues. The V and J ends lost 0 bases and 7 bases respectively, with 8 bases between them. Written as DNA, the CDR3 is TGTGCCAGCAGTTTATCGTCGTTTTATACGCAGTATTTT. This sequence encodes CASSLSSFYTQYF.

This sequence joins TRBV28 and TRBJ1-1; D unresolved. The CDR3 is 14 amino acids. V gave up 3 bases and J gave up 0 bases, with 8 bases separating them. Germline V gene data show CDR1 as MDHEN and CDR2 as SYDVKM. CDR3 nucleotide sequence: TGTGCCAGCAGTTTCAGGCCCATGAACACTGAAGCTTTCTTT. Its protein product is CASSFRPMNTEAFF.

The V call is TRBV19, the J call TRBJ1-3, with D perhaps matching TRBD1 (6 bases). The germline V gene encodes CDR1 LNHDA and CDR2 SQIVND (reference sequence). Deletions cut 3 bases from V and 1 base from J, with 13 bases between. The CDR3 is made up of 16 amino acids. This CDR3 is CASSIFGQRSGNTIYF. The CDR3 DNA reads as TGTGCCAGTAGTATCTTCGGACAGAGGTCTGGAAACACCATATATTTT.

This clone was counted only a few times. This chain joins TRBV10-3 and TRBJ1-3; no firm D call. With 2 bases removed from V and 7 bases from J, the gap between germline ends came to 9 bases. Germline-derived CDR1 and CDR2 are ENHRY and SYGVKD. The CDR3 length is 13 residues. This CDR3 reads CAISEGGSNTIYF. Written as DNA, the CDR3 is TGTGCCATCAGTGAGGGAGGCTCTAACACCATATATTTT.

The chain recombines TRBV4-3 with TRBJ1-2; D remains unclear. The CDR3 extends over 16 amino acids. The V end lost 4 bases, the J end lost 8 bases, and 23 bases lay between the germline ends. The germline V gene has CDR1 LGHNA and CDR2 YSLEER. The CDR3 DNA sequence: TGCGCCAGCAGCCCCGATCCGGTAGCCCGTTTGTTGGGCTACACCTTC. Amino acid sequence: CASSPDPVARLLGYTF.

The rearrangement uses TRBV9 and TRBJ1-2; D perhaps matches TRBD1 (6 bases). Germline CDR1 and CDR2: SGDLS and YYNGEE. Trimming stripped 6 bases from V and 8 bases from J, with 20 bases between. This CDR3 has 14 residues. The CDR3 loop reads CASTNQQGVGGYTF. As DNA, the CDR3 is TGTGCCAGCACCAACCAACAGGGAGTTGGGGGCTACACCTTC.

The chain uses TRBV9 and TRBJ1-1; 9 bases match TRBD1. J lost 5 bases, V lost 3 bases, and 8 bases had no gene match. The V gene's germline CDR1 is SGDLS and CDR2 YYNGEE. This CDR3 comprises 15 residues. The CDR3 bases are TGTGCCAGCAGCGCGGACAGGGGAGGATTAACTGAAGCTTTCTTT. The encoded protein is CASSADRGGLTEAFF.

The rearrangement joins TRBV9 to TRBJ1-1, with unresolved D. Germline V gene lookup returns CDR1 SGDLS and CDR2 YYNGEE. Trimming took off 0 bases at V and 0 bases at J, with 6 bases between the two ends. This CDR3 has 14 residues. CDR3 in amino acids: CASSVDHMNTEAFF. The DNA of the CDR3 is TGTGCCAGCAGCGTAGACCACATGAACACTGAAGCTTTCTTT.

This clone came up a few times. The chain joins TRBV5-1 to TRBJ1-2; 7 nucleotides match TRBD1. From germline, CDR1 is SGHRS and CDR2 YFSETQ. J lost 6 bases, V lost 0 bases, and 5 bases had no gene match. The CDR3 covers 14 residues. The CDR3 reads CASSLEGTVDGYTF. The CDR3, as DNA: TGCGCCAGCAGCTTGGAGGGGACAGTAGATGGCTACACCTTC.

The rearrangement joins TRBV18 to TRBJ1-2; the match to TRBD1 covers 7 bases. The J segment lost 4 bases and the V segment lost 3 bases, leaving 2 bases of the junction unmatched. The CDR3 sequence is 13 residues long. Germline V lookup: CDR1 KGHSH, CDR2 LQKENI. This CDR3 is CASSPRDSYGYTF. The CDR3 DNA reads TGTGCCAGCTCACCCCGGGACAGCTATGGCTACACCTTC. The full variable domain, completed using reference TRBV18 and TRBJ1-2, is NAGVMQNPRHLVRRRGQEARLRCSPMKGHSHVYWYRQLPEEGLKFMVYLQKENIIDESGMPKERFSAEFPKEGPSILRIQQVVRGDSAAYFCASSPRDSYGYTFGSGTRLTVV.

This chain links TRBV5-4 with TRBJ1-2; D is ambiguous. CDR3 length: 15 amino acids. V lost 2 bases and J lost 5, with 16 bases in between. Germline lookup yields CDR1 SGHNT and CDR2 YYREEE (reference sequence). The CDR3 sequence is CASSFGGPGLYGYTF. CDR3 nucleotide sequence: TGTGCCAGCAGCTTCGGTGGTCCAGGCTTGTATGGCTACACCTTC. The full variable domain, in which reference TRBV5-4 and TRBJ1-2 provide the parts outside the CDR3, is ETGVTQSPTHLIKTRGQQVTLRCSSQSGHNTVSWYQQALGQGPQFIFQYYREEENGRGNFPPRFSGLQFPNYSSELNVNALELDDSALYLCASSFGGPGLYGYTFGSGTRLTVV.

This clone was seen just once. This chain joins TRBV7-2 and TRBJ1-2; tentative D call: TRBD1 (6 bases). The germline V gene has CDR1 SGHTA and CDR2 FQGNSA. The CDR3 runs 16 residues. The V end lost 5 bases, the J end lost 4 bases, and 20 bases lay between the germline ends. The CDR3 region has the DNA TGTGCCAGCAGCCTGCAGGACGCGGGGGGCGGCTATGGCTACACCTTC. This codes for CASSLQDAGGGYGYTF.